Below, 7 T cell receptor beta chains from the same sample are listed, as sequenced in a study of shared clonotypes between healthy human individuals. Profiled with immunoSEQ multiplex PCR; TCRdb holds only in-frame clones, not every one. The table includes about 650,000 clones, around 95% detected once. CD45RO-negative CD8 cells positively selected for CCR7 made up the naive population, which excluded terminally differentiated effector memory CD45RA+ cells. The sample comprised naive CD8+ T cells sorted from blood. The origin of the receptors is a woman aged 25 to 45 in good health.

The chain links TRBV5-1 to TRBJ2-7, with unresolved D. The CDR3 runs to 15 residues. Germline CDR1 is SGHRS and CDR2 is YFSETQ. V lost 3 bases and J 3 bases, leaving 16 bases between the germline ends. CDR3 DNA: TGCGCCAGCAGCTGGACCCGTAATCCTAACTACGAGCAGTACTTC. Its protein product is CASSWTRNPNYEQYF.

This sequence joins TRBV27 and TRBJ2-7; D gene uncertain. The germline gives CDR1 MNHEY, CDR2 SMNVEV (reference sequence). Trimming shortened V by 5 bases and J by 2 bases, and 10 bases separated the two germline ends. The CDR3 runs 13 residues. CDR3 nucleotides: TGTGCCAGCAGTCCAAGTTTGACCTACGAGCAGTACTTC. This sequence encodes CASSPSLTYEQYF.

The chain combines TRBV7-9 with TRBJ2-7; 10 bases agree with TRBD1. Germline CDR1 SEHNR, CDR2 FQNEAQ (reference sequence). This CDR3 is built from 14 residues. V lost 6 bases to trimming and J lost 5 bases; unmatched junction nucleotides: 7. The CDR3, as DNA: TGTGCCAGCAGGACCGGGACAGGGGCTAACGAGCAGTACTTC. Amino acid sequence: CASRTGTGANEQYF.

The CDR3 spells CASSDPSGFNQPQHF. Written as DNA, the CDR3 is TGTGCCAGTAGCGACCCATCAGGGTTCAATCAGCCCCAGCATTTT. V gene TRBV19 combines with J gene TRBJ1-5, with D tentatively TRBD1 (5 bases). CDR3 length: 15 residues. Germline V gene sequence: CDR1 LNHDA, CDR2 SQIVND (reference sequence). V was pared by 6 bases and J by 3 bases, with 15 bases between.

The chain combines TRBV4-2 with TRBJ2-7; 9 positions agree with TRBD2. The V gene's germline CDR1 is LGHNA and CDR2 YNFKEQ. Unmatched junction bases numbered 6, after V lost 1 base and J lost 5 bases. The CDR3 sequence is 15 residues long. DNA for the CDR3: TGTGCCAGCAGCCAAGTATCTAGCGGGGTCAACGAGCAGTACTTC. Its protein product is CASSQVSSGVNEQYF.

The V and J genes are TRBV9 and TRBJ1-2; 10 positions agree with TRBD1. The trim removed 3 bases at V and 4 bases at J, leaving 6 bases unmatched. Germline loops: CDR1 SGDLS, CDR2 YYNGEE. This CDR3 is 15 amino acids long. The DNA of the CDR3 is TGTGCCAGCAGCGGCCGGGACAGGGGCCTCTATGGCTACACCTTC. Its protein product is CASSGRDRGLYGYTF.

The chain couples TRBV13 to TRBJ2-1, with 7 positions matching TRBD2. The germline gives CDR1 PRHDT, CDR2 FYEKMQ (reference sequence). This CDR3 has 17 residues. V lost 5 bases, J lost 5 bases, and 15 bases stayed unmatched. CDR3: CASSLRGGRLGDNEQFF. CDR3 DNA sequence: TGTGCCAGCAGCCTTCGCGGGGGTAGACTAGGGGACAATGAGCAGTTCTTC. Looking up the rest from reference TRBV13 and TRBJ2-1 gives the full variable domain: AAGVIQSPRHLIKEKRETATLKCYPIPRHDTVYWYQQGPGQDPQFLISFYEKMQSDKGSIPDRFSAQQFSDYHSELNMSSLELGDSALYFCASSLRGGRLGDNEQFFGPGTRLTVL.